This T cell receptor (beta chain) was captured in a study of blood T cell repertoires in COVID-19. Study as a whole: Samples representing acute and convalescent COVID-19 were sourced from the United States, Italy and Spain. The cDNA or gDNA used as material had been derived from T cells, B-cell-depleted T cells, or PBMCs.

In its sample, this clone was seen once. Seattle's cohort entered during active infection and was followed longitudinally. Sequencing used immunoSEQ multiplex PCR; TCRdb keeps in-frame clones, though not all of them. This sample yields tens of thousands of clones, of which around 82% are seen a single time; around 16% belongs to the top ten. J gave up 4 bases and V 2 bases, and 3 bases lay outside the gene matches. Germline CDR1 reads SGHDT; CDR2 reads YYEEEE. The CDR3 spans 15 residues. Sequenced material: peripheral blood. The genes are TRBV5-6 and TRBJ2-3; 11 nucleotides agree with TRBD2. The source is a man between 60 and 75 years old with COVID-19, enrolled during active disease. In DNA form, the CDR3 reads TGTGCCAGCAGCTTCGGTAGCGGGGGGGCAGATACGCAGTATTTT. It yields the protein CASSFGSGGADTQYF.